This paragraph covers one T cell receptor beta chain sequence. The sample is drawn from a study of T cell repertoires in cytomegalovirus infection. MiXCR was run by TCRdb on the reads, yielding one entry per CDR3 protein. Of about 680,000 distinct CDR3 sequences listed, less than 25% are singletons. The CDR3 has 13 residues. V dropped 4 bases and J dropped 2 bases, with 10 bases sitting between them. CDR1 is SQVTM and CDR2 is ANQGSEA in the germline V gene. The sequence was collected from a human donor in good health (CMV status not recorded). Some clones in this sample may be carry-over from other donors' samples. V is TRBV29-1 and J is TRBJ2-3, with D perhaps matching TRBD2 (5 bases). Sequencing input: CD8+ T cells from PBMCs. The CDR3 DNA sequence: TGCAGCGTTGGGTCCGACTACACAGATACGCAGTATTTT. Translating gives CSVGSDYTDTQYF.